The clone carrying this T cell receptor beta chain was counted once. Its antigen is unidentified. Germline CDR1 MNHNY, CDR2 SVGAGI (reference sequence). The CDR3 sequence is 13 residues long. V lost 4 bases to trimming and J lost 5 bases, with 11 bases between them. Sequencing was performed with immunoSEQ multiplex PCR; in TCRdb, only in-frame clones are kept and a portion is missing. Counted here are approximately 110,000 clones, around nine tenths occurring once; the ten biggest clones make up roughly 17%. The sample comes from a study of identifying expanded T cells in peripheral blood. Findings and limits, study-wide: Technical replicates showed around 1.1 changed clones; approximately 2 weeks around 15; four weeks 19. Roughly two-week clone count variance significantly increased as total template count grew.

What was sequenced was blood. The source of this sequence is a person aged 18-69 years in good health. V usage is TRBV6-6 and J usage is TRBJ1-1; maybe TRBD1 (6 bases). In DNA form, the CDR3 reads TGTGCCAGCAGTTTTGGGGGCATGACTGAAGCTTTCTTT. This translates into CASSFGGMTEAFF.